The 2 T cell receptor beta chains listed next were all sequenced from one sample in a study of shared clonotypes between healthy human individuals. TCRdb keeps only in-frame clones here, not all; method: immunoSEQ multiplex PCR. The repertoire has approximately 1,000,000 clones, more than 75% of them found once; the top ten carry 0.5% to 0.6%. Sequenced sample: memory CD4+ T cells from PBMCs. Stated subset: CD45RA-negative fraction. The receptors derive from a man between 18 and 35 years old in good health. Some clones in this sample may be carry-over from other donors' samples.

This clone was detected only a few times. The chain recombines TRBV5-1 with TRBJ1-1; D is perhaps TRBD1 (5 bases). CDR3 length equals 14 residues. V lost 1 base, J lost 5 bases, and 12 bases lay in between. Germline assignment: CDR1 SGHRS and CDR2 YFSETQ. CDR3 DNA: TGCGCCAGCAGCTTGCAGGGAGTAAAGACTGAAGCTTTCTTT. Its translation is CASSLQGVKTEAFF.

V and J are TRBV6-1 and TRBJ2-7; D may correspond to TRBD1 or TRBD2 (5 bases each). V was shortened by 3 bases and J by 7 bases, with 19 bases between the two germline ends. CDR3 length: 15 residues. Germline V gives CDR1 MNHNS, CDR2 SASEGT. CDR3 in DNA: TGTGCCAGCAGTGATGGCAGGGACCGTTGGGGGGAGCAGTACTTC. It translates to CASSDGRDRWGEQYF.